These 2 T cell receptor beta chains were all obtained from the same sample, sequenced in a study of T cells in Graves' hyperthyroidism and ophthalmopathy. Amplified regions were TCR beta CDR3 sequences from RNA transcripts. Researchers ran a first-round RT-PCR on the TCR CDR3 using the HTBI primer set. One entry per CDR3 protein, called by TCRdb with MiXCR from the multiplex PCR reads. The repertoire has a few hundred thousand distinct CDR3 sequences, approximately 14% of them found once; the top ten carry around an eighth. The sample taken for sequencing was blood. Source of these receptors: a woman in her late teens or twenties with Graves' hyperthyroidism.

The chain carries TRBV28 and TRBJ1-3, with D tentatively TRBD1 (5 bases). Germline-derived CDR1 and CDR2 are MDHEN and SYDVKM. This CDR3 spans 21 amino acids. V dropped 6 bases and J dropped 0 bases, with 30 bases sitting between them. The CDR3 DNA reads TGTGCCAGCAGCCAAAGGTGGGGGACCGGGGCCCCTCAAGGCTCTGGAAACACCATATATTTT. Translation gives CASSQRWGTGAPQGSGNTIYF. The full variable domain, rest sourced from reference TRBV28 and TRBJ1-3, is DVKVTQSSRYLVKRTGEKVFLECVQDMDHENMFWYRQDPGLGLRLIYFSYDVKMKEKGDIPEGYSVSREKKERFSLILESASTNQTSMYLCASSQRWGTGAPQGSGNTIYFGEGSWLTVV.

This clonotype has ten or more counts. The rearrangement joins TRBV5-1 to TRBJ2-2; D not resolved. The CDR3 has 16 residues. The V end was cut by 0 bases, the J end by 0 bases, with 9 bases between. Germline CDR1 and CDR2: SGHRS and YFSETQ. DNA of the CDR3: TGCGCCAGCAGCTTGGAGTTCAGGACGAACACCGGGGAGCTGTTTTTT. This sequence encodes CASSLEFRTNTGELFF.